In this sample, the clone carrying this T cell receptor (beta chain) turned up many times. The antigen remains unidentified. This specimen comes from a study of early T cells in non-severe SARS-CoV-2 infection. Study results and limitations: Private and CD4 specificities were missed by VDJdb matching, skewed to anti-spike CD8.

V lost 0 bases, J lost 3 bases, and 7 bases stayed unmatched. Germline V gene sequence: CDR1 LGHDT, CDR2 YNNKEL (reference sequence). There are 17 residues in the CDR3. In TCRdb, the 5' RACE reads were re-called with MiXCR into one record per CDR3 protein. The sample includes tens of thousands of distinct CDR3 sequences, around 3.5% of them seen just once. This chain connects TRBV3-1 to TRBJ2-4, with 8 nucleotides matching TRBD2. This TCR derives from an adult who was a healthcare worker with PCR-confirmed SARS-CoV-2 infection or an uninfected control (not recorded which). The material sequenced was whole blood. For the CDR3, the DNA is TGTGCCAGCAGCCAAGATCGACGGGAGGGAGGCAAAAACATTCAGTACTTC. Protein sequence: CASSQDRREGGKNIQYF.